This record looks at one TCR beta chain sequence and its context. Enrollment of patients from Seattle took place during active infection, with longitudinal follow-up. Methods used by the authors: Cell counts per sample came from amplifying reference gene primers. Sequenced by immunoSEQ multiplex PCR; TCRdb stores in-frame clones only, minus some. From that table come the V and J calls and clone size; the DNA was used to work out D and trimming. The data show 130,000 or so clones, roughly 89% seen once. These data belong to a study of blood T cell repertoires in COVID-19. For the study at large: From the United States, Italy and Spain came samples of acute and convalescent COVID-19. T cells, B-cell-depleted T cells, or PBMCs supplied cDNA or gDNA.

The receptor comes from a man aged 25-40 years with COVID-19, enrolled during active disease. The sequenced sample was peripheral blood.

The DNA of the CDR3 is TGTGCCAGCAGTCGCCAGGGGGCGGCCGATAATCAGCCCCAGCATTTT. Protein sequence: CASSRQGAADNQPQHF. The J gene is TRBJ1-5, the V gene TRBV27, with 8 positions matching TRBD1. The germline CDR1 and CDR2 sequences are MNHEY and SMNVEV (reference sequence). V lost 5 bases to trimming and J lost 4 bases; unmatched junction nucleotides: 10. This CDR3 has 16 amino acids.